One sample yielded the 4 T cell receptor beta chains listed below, sequenced in a study of blood T cell repertoires in COVID-19. Sequenced by immunoSEQ multiplex PCR; TCRdb stores in-frame clones only, minus some. The table records roughly 240,000 clones, approximately 85% of them present only once. What was sequenced was peripheral blood. These receptors originate from a man aged 50 or older with COVID-19, enrolled during active disease.

The chain links TRBV6-5 to TRBJ1-1; no reliable D call. CDR3 length: 14 residues. Trimming removed 4 bases from V and 11 bases from J, with 20 bases in between. CDR1 is MNHEY and CDR2 is SVGAGI in the germline V gene. This chain's CDR3 is CASSSLQVPGRAFF. CDR3 DNA: TGTGCCAGCAGTTCACTCCAGGTCCCCGGGAGGGCTTTCTTT.

CDR3 coding DNA: TGTGCCAGCAGCTCGACTAGCGGATACACAGATACGCAGTATTTT. Its protein is CASSSTSGYTDTQYF. The chain combines TRBV7-8 with TRBJ2-3; 9 bases are shared with TRBD2. J lost 2 bases, V lost 4 bases, and 4 bases had no gene match. The CDR3 has 15 residues. Germline V CDR1 and CDR2: SGHVS, FQNEAQ. The complete variable domain, with remaining parts taken from reference TRBV7-8 and TRBJ2-3, reads GAGVSQSPRYKVAKRGQDVALRCDPISGHVSLFWYQQALGQGPEFLTYFQNEAQLDKSGLPSDRFFAERPEGSVSTLKIQRTQQEDSAVYLCASSSTSGYTDTQYFGPGTRLTVL.

The rearrangement links TRBV3-1 (or the pseudogene TRBV3-2) to TRBJ1-1; D remains unclear. Germline CDR1 LGHDT, CDR2 YNNKEL (reference sequence). V was pared by 1 base and J by 6 bases, with 9 bases between. The CDR3 extends over 13 amino acids. The CDR3 reads CASSQAGWAEAFF. The CDR3 DNA is TGTGCCAGCAGCCAAGCAGGCTGGGCTGAAGCTTTCTTT.

This clone was seen only once. In nucleotides, the CDR3 is TGCGCCAGCTCTCCTTCCGGAACAGACACTGAAGCTTTCTTT. Protein product: CASSPSGTDTEAFF. The chain employs TRBV5-1 and TRBJ1-1; the D is unclear. Trimming stripped 7 bases from V and 3 bases from J, with 16 bases between. The CDR3 runs 14 residues. Germline-derived CDR1 and CDR2 are SGHRS and YFSETQ.